The T cell receptor (beta chain) under discussion was sequenced for a study of OX40 agonist ivuxolimab in advanced cancers. Sequenced by immunoSEQ multiplex PCR; TCRdb stores in-frame clones only, minus some. The repertoire includes about 62,000 clones, around 90% of them detected once, and approximately 5.4% sits in the top ten. V shed 6 bases and J 4 bases; nucleotides not matched to a gene: 5. From germline, CDR1 is LNHDA and CDR2 SQIVND (reference sequence). The CDR3 totals 14 residues. This material consisted of CD4+ or CD8+ T cells sorted from blood, taken in a trial of the OX40 agonist ivuxolimab. The chain is built from TRBV19 and TRBJ1-2; 10 bases line up with TRBD1. This receptor was obtained from an adult with an advanced solid tumor such as melanoma, head and neck, liver or kidney cancer. In nucleotides, the CDR3 is TGTGCCAGTAGGGGGACAGGGGTGGTCTATGGCTACACCTTC. Translation: CASRGTGVVYGYTF.